What follows describes a single TCR beta chain. As yet, its antigen is unknown. This record comes from a study of T cells after yellow fever vaccination. TCRdb reprocessed the 5' RACE reads with MiXCR, giving one entry per CDR3 protein. The table records under 250,000 distinct CDR3 sequences, 6.9% of them present only once. Study results and limitations: The study re-detected most primary-vaccination clones after the booster (about 96% CD4, approximately 87% CD8).

The CDR3 is 14 residues long. With 7 bases removed from V and 8 bases from J, the gap between germline ends came to 17 bases. The clonotype was recovered from a man aged 25 to 45 who received the YFV17D yellow fever vaccine. V and J are TRBV12-3 or TRBV12-4 and TRBJ1-4, with TRBD1 as a possible D gene (6 bases). This specimen consisted of CD4+ T cells sorted from PBMCs, obtained 15 days after the yellow fever booster vaccination. Here the CDR3 reads CASNDGQKWEKLFF. The CDR3 nucleotides read TGTGCCAGCAATGACGGACAGAAGTGGGAAAAACTGTTTTTT.